The 15 T cell receptor beta chains given below trace back to one sample, sequenced in a study of T cells in Graves' hyperthyroidism and ophthalmopathy (dated by TCRdb to between 2017 and 2020). Library preparation employed multiplex PCR. This sample was sequenced with an Illumina HiSeq 2000. The TCR beta CDR3 regions were amplified from the RNA transcripts. A first-round RT-PCR of the TCR CDR3 used the HTBI primer set with the Qiagen OneStep RT-PCR kit. TCRdb handled the public reads itself, with Q25 trimming in fastp and clone calling in MiXCR, and kept productive beta chains. CDR3 protein duplicates are merged, each entry listing the most common genes and DNA. The sample table shows 600,000 to 650,000 distinct CDR3 sequences, and 15% to 20% are seen once. The ten largest account for 3.8% of the sample. Sequencing was performed on blood. Every receptor here comes from a woman aged 25-40 years with Graves' hyperthyroidism.

The chain uses TRBV7-9 and TRBJ2-7; D gene unclear. Trimming shortened V by 4 bases and J by 3 bases, and 10 bases separated the two germline ends. The length of the CDR3 is 13 residues. Looked up from germline, CDR1 is SEHNR and CDR2 is FQNEAQ (reference sequence). The CDR3 is CASSSSLNYEQYF. The CDR3 region has the DNA TGTGCCAGCAGCTCCTCCCTCAACTACGAGCAGTACTTC.

In its sample, this clonotype was seen many times. This rearrangement joins TRBV7-8 to TRBJ2-1, with 11 bases identical to TRBD1. J was trimmed by 8 bases and V by 4 bases; bases with no gene match: 16. CDR1 is SGHVS and CDR2 is FQNEAQ in the germline V gene. The CDR3 is 18 amino acids. CDR3 in amino acids: CASSYLAGTGGRGDEQFF. CDR3 DNA: TGTGCCAGCAGCTACCTCGCCGGGACAGGGGGGCGGGGCGATGAGCAGTTCTTC. Variable domain in full (rest from reference TRBV7-8 and TRBJ2-1): GAGVSQSPRYKVAKRGQDVALRCDPISGHVSLFWYQQALGQGPEFLTYFQNEAQLDKSGLPSDRFFAERPEGSVSTLKIQRTQQEDSAVYLCASSYLAGTGGRGDEQFFGPGTRLTVL.

The V call is TRBV30, the J call TRBJ2-3; D perhaps matches TRBD2 (6 bases). The CDR3 spans 15 residues. Germline V gives CDR1 GTSNPN, CDR2 SVGIG (reference sequence). V lost 1 base, J lost 5 bases, and 16 bases lay in between. CDR3 in amino acids: CAWSGDGSGGDTQYF. CDR3 DNA: TGTGCCTGGAGTGGAGACGGGAGCGGAGGAGATACGCAGTATTTT.

The chain combines TRBV5-1 with TRBJ1-5; tentatively, D is TRBD1 (5 bases). The CDR3 length is 15 residues. The ends were cut back, 4 bases at V and 0 bases at J, with 11 bases in the middle. Germline assignment: CDR1 SGHRS and CDR2 YFSETQ. CDR3 in amino acids: CASSPGYNSNQPQHF. CDR3 nucleotide sequence: TGCGCCAGCAGCCCAGGGTATAATAGCAATCAGCCCCAGCATTTT.

This clonotype was detected ten times or more. The V call is TRBV11-1, the J call TRBJ2-7, with D uncertain. The CDR3 spans 15 residues. Trimming removed 0 bases at V and 5 bases at J, with 14 bases between. The germline V gene encodes CDR1 SGHAT and CDR2 FQDESV (reference sequence). The CDR3 DNA reads as TGTGCCAGCAGCTTAGCGCTTGGGTTGAATGACGAGCAGTACTTC. This translates into CASSLALGLNDEQYF.

A note on this clonotype: Being one base from a much bigger clone, this may be a read error. The chain carries TRBV2 and TRBJ2-7, with TRBD2 matching over 8 bases. The CDR3 length is 15 residues. Germline CDR1 is SNHLY and CDR2 is FYNNEI. Written as DNA, the CDR3 is TGTGCCAGCGGTGAACAAAGCGGGAGCCACAACGAGCAGTACTTC. It is translated as CASGEQSGSHNEQYF.

The rearrangement uses TRBV7-9 and TRBJ2-2, with TRBD1 matching over 9 bases. The junction had 4 bases not matched to a gene; V was cut back by 5 bases and J by 3 bases. The CDR3 sequence is 15 residues long. Germline-derived CDR1 and CDR2 are SEHNR and FQNEAQ (reference sequence). This CDR3 is CASSAQGAYTGELFF. In DNA, the CDR3 is TGTGCCAGCAGCGCACAGGGGGCTTACACCGGGGAGCTGTTTTTT.

This chain connects TRBV19 to TRBJ1-2; D is unresolved. Trimming took 11 bases from V and 4 from J, leaving 23 bases between them. CDR1 is LNHDA, CDR2 SQIVND, per germline (reference sequence). The CDR3 sequence is 15 residues long. The CDR3 nucleotides are TGTGCCTCCGGGGTGATGACTGCGGGAACCTATGGCTACACCTTC. Translation gives CASGVMTAGTYGYTF.

The chain couples TRBV7-2 to TRBJ2-2; 7 nucleotides agree with TRBD2. V was clipped by 3 bases and J by 6 bases; unmatched bases: 7. The CDR3 sequence is 15 residues long. Per germline, CDR1 SGHTA and CDR2 FQGNSA. CDR3 bases: TGTGCCAGCAGCTTTGGACTAGTATCAGCCGGGGAGCTGTTTTTT. It encodes CASSFGLVSAGELFF.

This clonotype was seen more than once but under ten times. This could be a read error, since a much larger clone is one nucleotide away. The rearrangement joins TRBV27 to TRBJ2-7; D not resolved. In germline, CDR1 is MNHEY, CDR2 SMNVEV (reference sequence). The CDR3 has 13 residues. V was pared by 6 bases and J by 0 bases, with 9 bases between. CDR3 residues: CASSYYSSYEQYF. The CDR3 DNA follows: TGTGCCAGCAGCTACTACAGCTCCTACGAGCAGTACTTC.

This clonotype has a count of ten or more. The chain joins TRBV27 to TRBJ2-2; the D gene is possibly TRBD1 (6 bases). This CDR3 is 15 amino acids long. The germline gives CDR1 MNHEY, CDR2 SMNVEV (reference sequence). V was clipped by 5 bases and J by 1 base, with 11 bases between them. The CDR3 coding sequence is TGTGCCAGCAGTCTTGGGACAATGAACACCGGGGAGCTGTTTTTT. Its protein is CASSLGTMNTGELFF.

This clonotype has at least ten counts. J is TRBJ2-5 and V is TRBV28, with D possibly called TRBD1 or TRBD2 (5 bases each). This CDR3 has 16 residues. Trimming pared 7 bases from V and 5 bases from J, leaving 23 bases between. CDR1 MDHEN and CDR2 SYDVKM come from the germline V gene. CDR3 DNA: TGTGCCAGCAACCCCGCCGGGGAGAGGGGTCGGGAGACCCAGTACTTC. It translates to CASNPAGERGRETQYF.

This clonotype occurred many times. As DNA, the CDR3 is TGTGCCAGCAGTTACTTAGGACCCGAACGGGCAGATACGCAGTATTTT. It yields the protein CASSYLGPERADTQYF. This chain connects TRBV6-2 or TRBV6-3 to TRBJ2-3; D not resolved. The CDR3 totals 16 residues. Germline V CDR1 and CDR2: MNHEY, SVGEGT. Trimming cost V 1 base and J 4 bases, with 15 bases left between them.

In its sample, this clonotype was seen many times. The chain joins TRBV5-1 to TRBJ2-1, with D tentatively TRBD2 (6 bases). V dropped 5 bases and J dropped 5 bases, with 14 bases sitting between them. The CDR3 has 14 amino acids. Germline-derived CDR1 and CDR2 are SGHRS and YFSETQ. The DNA of the CDR3 is TGCGCCAGCAGAAAGCGGGTAGCGGACAATGAGCAGTTCTTC. It encodes CASRKRVADNEQFF.

The CDR3 here is CAIRPGHLYEQYF. CDR3 bases: TGTGCCATCAGACCGGGACACCTTTACGAGCAGTACTTC. V gene TRBV10-3 combines with J gene TRBJ2-7, with TRBD1 as a possible D gene (6 bases). The CDR3 loop spans 13 amino acids. Germline assignment: CDR1 ENHRY and CDR2 SYGVKD. Trimming removed 6 bases from V and 4 bases from J, with 13 bases in between.